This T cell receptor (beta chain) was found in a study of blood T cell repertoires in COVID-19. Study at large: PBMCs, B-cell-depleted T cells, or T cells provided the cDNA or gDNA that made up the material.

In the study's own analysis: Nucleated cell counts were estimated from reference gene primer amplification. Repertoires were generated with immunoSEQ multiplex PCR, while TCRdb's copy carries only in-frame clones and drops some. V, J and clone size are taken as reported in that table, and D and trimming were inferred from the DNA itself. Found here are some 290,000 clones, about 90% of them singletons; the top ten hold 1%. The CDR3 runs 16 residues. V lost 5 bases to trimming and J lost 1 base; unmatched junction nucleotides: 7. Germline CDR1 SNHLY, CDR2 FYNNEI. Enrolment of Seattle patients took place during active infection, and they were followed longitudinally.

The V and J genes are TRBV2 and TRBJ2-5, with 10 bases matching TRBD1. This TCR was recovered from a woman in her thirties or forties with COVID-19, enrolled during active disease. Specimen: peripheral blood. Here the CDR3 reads CASSPPGTGAQETQYF. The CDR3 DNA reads TGTGCCAGCAGTCCCCCCGGGACAGGGGCCCAAGAGACCCAGTACTTC.